The rows below give T cell receptor beta chains drawn from one sample of a study of shared clonotypes between healthy human individuals. The protocol was immunoSEQ multiplex PCR, while the TCRdb copy is restricted to in-frame clones and leaves out a portion. The repertoire holds over a million clones, with roughly 96% as singletons. The sequencing sample was made of naive CD4+ T cells sorted from blood. The origin of the receptors is a man aged 25-40 years in good health. The CDR3 runs from the conserved cysteine through the conserved F or W.

TRBJ1-5,TRBV9,CASSVSGGGDQPQHF
TRBJ2-7,TRBV25-1,CASTPDRAEVGDEQYF
TRBJ2-1,TRBV6-5,CASSYDWVYGNEQFF
TRBJ1-1,TRBV7-9,CASSPVMNTEAFF
TRBJ2-3,TRBV10-3,CAIRDGATDTQYF
TRBJ2-7,TRBV11-2,CASSLARLAGVLEQYF
TRBJ1-5,TRBV19,CASSTVGETNQPQHF
TRBJ2-5,TRBV9,CASSPLGGRETQYF
TRBJ2-5,TRBV5-1,CASSYDFREETQYF
TRBJ1-1,TRBV7-9,CASSLVRQIQQKAFF
TRBJ2-7,TRBV6-6,CASSGQGARYEQYF
TRBJ2-7,TRBV19,CASSRLAGGSEQYF
TRBJ2-1,TRBV6-1,CASSVASGSYNEQFF
TRBJ1-5,TRBV28,CASSSTGPRYQPQHF
TRBJ2-3,TRBV28,CASSLAGEAADTQYF
TRBJ2-7,TRBV11-2,CASSFNAEQYF
TRBJ1-1,TRBV2,CASSVTEAFF
TRBJ1-3,TRBV18,CASSPSMTGAEGNTIYF
TRBJ2-7,TRBV2,CASSEFPSFYEQYF
TRBJ2-7,TRBV7-9,CASSSWVGGRYEQYF
TRBJ2-7,TRBV7-2,CASSWTDLYEQYF
TRBJ2-1,TRBV11-2,CASSPRTSGDNEQFF